Below, 3 T cell receptor beta chains from the same sample are listed, as sequenced in a study of cytomegalovirus exposure and HLA in healthy donors. 13 Jbeta primers and 60 Vbeta primers were used for the PCR. Sequenced by immunoSEQ multiplex PCR; TCRdb stores in-frame clones only, minus some. Among around 91,000 clones listed, 64% were seen once. Material for sequencing was PBMCs. The receptors were sampled from a man between 60 and 75 years old in good health and CMV-seronegative.

The chain uses TRBV28 and TRBJ1-1; possible D gene TRBD1, 6 bases. V lost 6 bases and J lost 6, with 20 bases in between. This CDR3 spans 15 amino acids. Germline V gene sequence: CDR1 MDHEN, CDR2 SYDVKM. The CDR3 sequence is CASRSNRVFVAEAFF. DNA for the CDR3: TGTGCCAGCAGATCCAACAGGGTATTTGTGGCTGAAGCTTTCTTT.

The chain has TRBV1 and TRBJ2-5; the DNA was not compared with TRBD2, the D call given in the table. TRBV1 is annotated as a pseudogene. The CDR3 loop spans 15 amino acids. CDR3 bases: TGCACCAGCAGCCAAGATCGAACTAGCGGGGCGACCCAGTACTTC. It encodes CTSSQDRTSGATQYF.

This chain connects TRBV4-1 to TRBJ2-5; TRBD2 agrees at 8 bases. CDR1 and CDR2 from the germline V gene are MGHRA and YSYEKL. The V gene end was trimmed by 1 base and the J gene end by 2 bases; junction bases not matched to a gene: 6. The length of the CDR3 is 16 residues. CDR3 residues: CASSQVYGGGQETQYF. CDR3 bases: TGCGCCAGCAGCCAAGTTTACGGGGGGGGACAAGAGACCCAGTACTTC.